The sample holds a few counts of the clone carrying this T cell receptor (beta chain). Its antigen remains unknown. These data originate in a study of blood T cells in healthy people across ages. Notes on the study in general: Naive T cell percentage showed a strong correlation with TCR beta diversity.

The V gene end was trimmed by 5 bases and the J gene end by 6 bases; junction bases not matched to a gene: 5. Germline CDR1 reads SEHNR; CDR2 reads FQNEAQ (reference sequence). This CDR3 contains 13 residues. Then a second PCR, running about 6 to 12 cycles, was carried out with a sample-barcoded 5' primer and a J-beta primer mix. From the 5' RACE reads, TCRdb called clonotypes with MiXCR, one entry per CDR3 protein. The sample includes roughly 1,500,000 distinct CDR3 sequences, almost 35% of them seen just once. PBMCs, at least 7 million per sample, were isolated. Material for sequencing was blood. This rearrangement joins TRBV7-9 to TRBJ1-2; 8 bases fit TRBD1. The source of this sequence is a woman aged 25 to 39 in good health. CDR3 in DNA: TGTGCCAGCAGCCAGGGGGACAGGAATGGCTACACCTTC. It codes for CASSQGDRNGYTF. Full variable domain (outside the CDR3, taken from reference TRBV7-9 and TRBJ1-2): DTGVSQNPRHKITKRGQNVTFRCDPISEHNRLYWYRQTLGQGPEFLTYFQNEAQLEKSRLLSDRFSAERPKGSFSTLEIQRTEQGDSAMYLCASSQGDRNGYTFGSGTRLTVV.